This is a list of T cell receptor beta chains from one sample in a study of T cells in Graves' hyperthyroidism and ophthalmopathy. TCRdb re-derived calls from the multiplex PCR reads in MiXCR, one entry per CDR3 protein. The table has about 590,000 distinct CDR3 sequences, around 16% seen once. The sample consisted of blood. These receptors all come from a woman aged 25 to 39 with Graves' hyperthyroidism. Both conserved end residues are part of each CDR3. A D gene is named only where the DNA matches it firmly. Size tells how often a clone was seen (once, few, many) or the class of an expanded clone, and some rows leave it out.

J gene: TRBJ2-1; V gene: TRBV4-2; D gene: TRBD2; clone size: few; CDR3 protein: CASSQDPSSGTYNEQFF; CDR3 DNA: TGTGCCAGCAGCCAGGATCCATCTAGCGGAACATACAATGAGCAGTTCTTC
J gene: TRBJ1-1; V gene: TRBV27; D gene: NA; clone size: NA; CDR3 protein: CASSLSGSTTEAFF; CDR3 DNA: TGTGCCAGCAGTTTATCAGGTTCGACCACTGAAGCTTTCTTT
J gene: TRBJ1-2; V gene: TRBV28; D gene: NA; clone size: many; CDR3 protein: CASSYLLPTMGYTF; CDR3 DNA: TGTGCCAGCAGTTATCTGCTTCCTACTATGGGCTACACCTTC
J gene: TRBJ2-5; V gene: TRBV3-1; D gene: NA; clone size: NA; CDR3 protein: CASSQEAGSKTQYF; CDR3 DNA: TGTGCCAGCAGCCAAGAAGCCGGCTCCAAGACCCAGTACTTC
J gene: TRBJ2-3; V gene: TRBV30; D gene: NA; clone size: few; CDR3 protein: CAWCPGRGTQYF; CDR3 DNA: TGTGCCTGGTGTCCCGGTAGGGGTACGCAGTATTTT
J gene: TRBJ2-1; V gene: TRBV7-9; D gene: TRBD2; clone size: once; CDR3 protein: CASSLAPTSGINEQFF; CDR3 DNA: TGTGCCAGCAGCTTAGCCCCAACTAGCGGGATTAATGAGCAGTTCTTC
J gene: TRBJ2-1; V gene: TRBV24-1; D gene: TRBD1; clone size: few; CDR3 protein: CATSDFGQGRNEQFF; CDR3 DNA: TGTGCCACCAGTGATTTCGGACAGGGACGCAATGAGCAGTTCTTC
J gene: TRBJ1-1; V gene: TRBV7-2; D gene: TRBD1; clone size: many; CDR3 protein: CASTLDRGHGTEAFF; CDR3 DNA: TGTGCCAGCACCCTCGACAGGGGGCACGGCACTGAAGCTTTCTTT
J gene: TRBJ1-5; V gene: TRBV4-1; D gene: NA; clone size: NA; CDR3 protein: CASSQDLSRGYQPQHF; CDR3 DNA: TGCGCCAGCAGCCAAGATCTCAGTCGCGGATATCAGCCCCAGCATTTT
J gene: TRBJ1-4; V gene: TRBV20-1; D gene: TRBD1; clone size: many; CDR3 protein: CSAGQGGEKLFF; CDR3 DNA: TGCAGTGCAGGACAGGGCGGCGAAAAACTGTTTTTT
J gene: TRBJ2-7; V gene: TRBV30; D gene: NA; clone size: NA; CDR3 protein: CAWSVREALEQYF; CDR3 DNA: TGTGCCTGGAGTGTGAGGGAGGCTCTCGAGCAGTACTTC
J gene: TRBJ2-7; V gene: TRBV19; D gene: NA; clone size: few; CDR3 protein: CASSIGLGGHYEQYF; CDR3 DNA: TGTGCCAGTAGTATCGGTTTGGGGGGGCACTACGAGCAGTACTTC
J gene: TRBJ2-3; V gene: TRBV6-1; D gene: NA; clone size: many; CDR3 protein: CASSFSESSTDTQYF; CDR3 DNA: TGTGCCAGCAGCTTTAGCGAGTCTAGCACAGATACGCAGTATTTT
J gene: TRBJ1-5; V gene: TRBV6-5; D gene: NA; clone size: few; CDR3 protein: CASSYLGLGNQPQHF; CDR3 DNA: TGTGCCAGCAGTTACTTGGGGCTGGGCAATCAGCCCCAGCATTTT
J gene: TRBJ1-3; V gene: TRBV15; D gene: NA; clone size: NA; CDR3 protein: CATSPQGDSGNTIYF; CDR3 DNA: TGTGCCACCAGCCCCCAAGGGGACTCTGGAAACACCATATATTTT
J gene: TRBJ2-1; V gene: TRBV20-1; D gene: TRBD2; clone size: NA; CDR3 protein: CSARLGLAYNEQFF; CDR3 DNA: TGCAGTGCTAGACTGGGACTAGCTTACAATGAGCAGTTCTTC